This T cell receptor beta chain was sequenced during a study of blood T cell repertoires in COVID-19. Study background: The United States, Italy and Spain supplied acute and convalescent COVID-19 samples.

CDR1 and CDR2 from the germline V gene are SGHRS and YFSETQ. V was clipped by 3 bases and J by 1 base, with 16 bases between them. This CDR3 has 16 amino acids. Original handling: Scientists estimated how many nucleated cells there were by amplifying reference gene primers. The assay was immunoSEQ multiplex PCR, and TCRdb's table has in-frame clones only and misses some. The DNA was the basis for D and trimming; V, J and clone size are from that table. In the table there are 60,000 to 80,000 clones, around 88% of which are singletons. Only a few counts were recorded for this clone. Material for sequencing was peripheral blood. This TCR came from an older woman with acute or convalescent COVID-19. The chain links TRBV5-1 to TRBJ1-1; no definite D call. CDR3 in amino acids: CASSSAGRRSNTEAFF. For the CDR3, the DNA is TGCGCCAGCAGCTCCGCGGGGAGGAGGTCGAACACTGAAGCTTTCTTT.